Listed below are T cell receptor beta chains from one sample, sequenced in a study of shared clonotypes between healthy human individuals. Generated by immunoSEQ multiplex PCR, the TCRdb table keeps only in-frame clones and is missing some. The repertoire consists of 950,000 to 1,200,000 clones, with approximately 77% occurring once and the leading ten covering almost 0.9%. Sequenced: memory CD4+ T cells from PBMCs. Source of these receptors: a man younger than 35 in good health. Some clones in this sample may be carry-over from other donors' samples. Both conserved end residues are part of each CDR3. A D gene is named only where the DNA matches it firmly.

cdr3_aa: CASSPLAGAPYEQYF
d_call: TRBD2
v_call: TRBV27

cdr3_aa: CASSQTDRSYNEQFF
d_call: TRBD1
v_call: TRBV4-1

cdr3_aa: CASRLGRLADTQYF
d_call: -
v_call: TRBV6-6

cdr3_aa: CASSLIEGARGAFF
d_call: TRBD1
v_call: TRBV5-6

cdr3_aa: CASSPPGHTGYNEQFF
d_call: -
v_call: TRBV18

cdr3_aa: CASSFGTGRNQPQHF
d_call: TRBD1
v_call: TRBV11-2

cdr3_aa: CASGTGGLNQPQHF
d_call: TRBD1
v_call: TRBV5-5

cdr3_aa: CASSGTGGDSPLHF
d_call: TRBD1
v_call: TRBV2

cdr3_aa: CASSEWAGGQGSNQPQHF
d_call: TRBD1
v_call: TRBV25-1

cdr3_aa: CASSQVWEQYF
d_call: -
v_call: TRBV14

cdr3_aa: CASSALLGLGTDTQYF
d_call: -
v_call: TRBV7-3

cdr3_aa: CASSQDTDTQYF
d_call: -
v_call: TRBV14

cdr3_aa: CASSQSGRPDSYGYTF
d_call: -
v_call: TRBV27

cdr3_aa: CASSIGPQTYGYTF
d_call: -
v_call: TRBV19

cdr3_aa: CASSLKTRGRERDGDIQYF
d_call: TRBD2
v_call: TRBV7-8

cdr3_aa: CASSLGYGQYTEAFF
d_call: -
v_call: TRBV5-1

cdr3_aa: CASSYSGGASYEQYF
d_call: -
v_call: TRBV6-6

cdr3_aa: CASSSRTDHNEKLFF
d_call: -
v_call: TRBV28

cdr3_aa: CAVRRGIETDTQYF
d_call: -
v_call: TRBV30

cdr3_aa: CASSAGGLPETQYF
d_call: -
v_call: TRBV5-1

cdr3_aa: CANRLPFHEQYF
d_call: -
v_call: TRBV19

cdr3_aa: CASSQSGMKTQYF
d_call: -
v_call: TRBV7-3

cdr3_aa: CASSLEGLAAIGDTQYF
d_call: TRBD2
v_call: TRBV5-1

cdr3_aa: CASRQGAQADTQYF
d_call: TRBD1
v_call: TRBV2

cdr3_aa: CASSLGAFKETQYF
d_call: -
v_call: TRBV28

cdr3_aa: CASNPQRDGYTF
d_call: -
v_call: TRBV25-1

cdr3_aa: CAIRGRTDEKLFF
d_call: -
v_call: TRBV10-3

cdr3_aa: CASSPPGLAGVNEQFF
d_call: TRBD2
v_call: TRBV28

cdr3_aa: CASSLYGYTF
d_call: -
v_call: TRBV19

cdr3_aa: CASGHLATIAYNEQFF
d_call: -
v_call: TRBV5-1

cdr3_aa: CSVEDRGERNYGYTF
d_call: TRBD1
v_call: TRBV29-1

cdr3_aa: CASSDGGVAGGQETQYF
d_call: TRBD2
v_call: TRBV2

cdr3_aa: CASSQDRGGTEAFF
d_call: TRBD1
v_call: TRBV19

cdr3_aa: CASSSDRSSYEQYF
d_call: TRBD1
v_call: TRBV5-1

cdr3_aa: CASSPGIYQPQHF
d_call: -
v_call: TRBV7-2

cdr3_aa: CASRSFGTGNEQFF
d_call: TRBD1
v_call: TRBV27

cdr3_aa: CSVEGGGYEQYF
d_call: -
v_call: TRBV29-1

cdr3_aa: CASAQQTNTGELFF
d_call: -
v_call: TRBV5-1

cdr3_aa: CATQTGYEQFF
d_call: -
v_call: TRBV11-2

cdr3_aa: CASSLSPTGQETQYF
d_call: -
v_call: TRBV5-1

cdr3_aa: CATSRDPSGIYEQYF
d_call: TRBD2
v_call: TRBV15

cdr3_aa: CASSPTTRARNTEAFF
d_call: -
v_call: TRBV7-9

cdr3_aa: CASSVRDTQYF
d_call: -
v_call: TRBV7-2

cdr3_aa: CASSDHFRGEDTQYF
d_call: -
v_call: TRBV25-1

cdr3_aa: CAGRTAGYNEQFF
d_call: -
v_call: TRBV28

cdr3_aa: CASSRGGISYEQYF
d_call: -
v_call: TRBV5-1

cdr3_aa: CASNQGGGFTEAFF
d_call: -
v_call: TRBV28

cdr3_aa: CASSVLRTGELFF
d_call: -
v_call: TRBV6-1

cdr3_aa: CASSYGNSYNEQFF
d_call: -
v_call: TRBV5-8

cdr3_aa: CAISASRESDTQYF
d_call: -
v_call: TRBV10-3

cdr3_aa: CASSPQPNTEAFF
d_call: -
v_call: TRBV11-2

cdr3_aa: CASIRGRTLLETQYF
d_call: -
v_call: TRBV6-1

cdr3_aa: CASSLLASYNEQFF
d_call: -
v_call: TRBV27

cdr3_aa: CASIGGVGLGGYTF
d_call: -
v_call: TRBV28

cdr3_aa: CASSLLSGSGELFF
d_call: -
v_call: TRBV11-3